This entry features one T cell receptor (beta chain) sequence. What it binds is not known. The data are from a study of T cell responses to AZD1222 COVID-19 vaccine. Profiled with immunoSEQ multiplex PCR; TCRdb holds only in-frame clones, not every one. The sample contains 150,000 to 200,000 clones, more than 85% of which appear only once. Study-wide results and caveats: White British donors predominated, females outnumbered males, and clonal diversity was possibly underestimated. Recipients of AZD1222 seropositive at baseline numbered only 6 or 7.

The CDR3 runs 14 residues. The V gene lost 5 bases and the J gene lost 2 bases, with 11 bases spanning the gap. Germline assignment: CDR1 MRHNA and CDR2 SNTAGT. This specimen consisted of peripheral blood, obtained on day 0 of AZD1222 vaccination. This sequence joins TRBV6-4 and TRBJ2-3; D not resolved. The receptor was isolated from an adult in good health. CDR3 protein: CASSRSPDTDTQYF. The CDR3 DNA sequence: TGTGCCAGCAGTCGATCGCCGGACACAGATACGCAGTATTTT.